Presented here are 20 T cell receptor beta chains from one specimen sequenced in a study of persistence of HIV-infected CD4 T cells. The stimulus was lysate of CMV-infected fibroblasts, around 9.3 ug/mL. Sorting selected CD4+ T cells upregulating both CD40 ligand and CD69. These TCRs are of unknown antigen specificity. The libraries were made with immunoSEQ version 4 in survey mode. The method was immunoSEQ multiplex PCR; TCRdb's version includes in-frame clones alone and lacks a portion of them. The sample lists approximately 13,000 clones; about three quarters were seen once. The source material was CD4+ T cells sorted from PBMCs after roughly 18-hour stimulation, sampled from a patient who received antiretroviral therapy. The receptors come from an adult man with HIV who was CMV-seropositive.

This chain links TRBV18 with TRBJ1-1; TRBD1 matches at 7 bases. Germline-derived CDR1 and CDR2 are KGHSH and LQKENI. Losses at the gene ends were 1 base for V and 6 bases for J; bases not matched to a gene: 5. The CDR3 has 14 residues. The CDR3 DNA follows: TGTGCCAGCTCACCACAGGGGGCGAGTGCTGAAGCTTTCTTT. Protein sequence: CASSPQGASAEAFF.

V is TRBV18 and J is TRBJ2-7; TRBD2 aligns across 8 bases. Germline V lookup: CDR1 KGHSH, CDR2 LQKENI. V shed 2 bases and J 3 bases; nucleotides not matched to a gene: 3. The CDR3 consists of 14 residues. The CDR3 DNA reads TGTGCCAGCTCACCAGTTAGCGGGGTCTACGAGCAGTACTTC. Protein: CASSPVSGVYEQYF.

This chain uses TRBV3-1 (or the pseudogene TRBV3-2) with TRBJ2-3; 9 nucleotides line up with TRBD1. This CDR3 has 15 amino acids. With V trimmed by 1 base and J by 5 bases, 4 bases remained unmatched. Germline V gene data show CDR1 as LGHDT and CDR2 as YNNKEL (reference sequence). CDR3 residues: CASSQATGGRDTQYF. The CDR3 nucleotides are TGTGCCAGCAGCCAAGCAACAGGGGGCAGAGATACGCAGTATTTT.

The J gene is TRBJ2-1, the V gene TRBV2; 12 bases are a match to TRBD2. CDR3 size: 14 residues. Germline trimming cut 6 bases from V and 12 bases from J; bases unmatched to any gene: 9. CDR1 and CDR2 (germline): SNHLY, FYNNEI. CDR3 amino acids: CASRLTSGGPGQFF. CDR3 nucleotide sequence: TGTGCCAGCAGATTGACTAGCGGGGGACCGGGGCAGTTCTTC.

The chain links TRBV27 to TRBJ2-6; unclear D gene. V lost 3 bases, J lost 0 bases, and 12 bases lay in between. This CDR3 region has 17 residues. Germline V gene data show CDR1 as MNHEY and CDR2 as SMNVEV (reference sequence). CDR3 region: CASSFNSLSSGANVLTF. CDR3 nucleotide sequence: TGTGCCAGCAGTTTTAATTCTCTATCCTCTGGGGCCAACGTCCTGACTTTC.

The genes are TRBV18 and TRBJ2-7, with 8 nucleotides matching TRBD2. This CDR3 region has 14 residues. The germline CDR1 and CDR2 sequences are KGHSH and LQKENI. V gave up 2 bases and J gave up 3 bases; unmatched junction bases: 3. The DNA for the CDR3 is TGTGCCAGCTCACCATCTACTAGCGGCTACGAGCAGTACTTC. Its translation is CASSPSTSGYEQYF.

The chain carries TRBV28 and TRBJ2-1, with 9 bases identical to TRBD2. J lost 2 bases, V lost 3 bases, and 5 bases had no gene match. Germline CDR1 MDHEN, CDR2 SYDVKM. This CDR3 region has 16 residues. In DNA, the CDR3 is TGTGCCAGCAGTTTCAGTGGCGGGGGGGCCTACAATGAGCAGTTCTTC. Amino acid sequence: CASSFSGGGAYNEQFF.

This clone was recorded a few times. The chain recombines TRBV28 with TRBJ2-3; D not certain. The length of the CDR3 is 15 residues. V was trimmed by 4 bases and J by 0 bases, leaving 11 bases between them. Per germline, CDR1 MDHEN and CDR2 SYDVKM. The CDR3 spells CASSSRITSTDTQYF. The CDR3 DNA reads as TGTGCCAGCAGTTCGCGGATAACTAGCACAGATACGCAGTATTTT.

This clone was observed a handful of times. The chain couples TRBV2 to TRBJ2-2; 7 nucleotides agree with TRBD2. Losses at the gene ends were 6 bases for V and 3 bases for J; bases not matched to a gene: 7. The CDR3 covers 15 residues. Germline V lookup: CDR1 SNHLY, CDR2 FYNNEI. The DNA of the CDR3 is TGTGCCAGCAGCCTCGGGGGGACGTACACCGGGGAGCTGTTTTTT. Amino acid sequence: CASSLGGTYTGELFF.

The chain links TRBV15 to TRBJ2-2; perhaps D is TRBD1 or TRBD2 (6 bases each). The CDR3 consists of 16 residues. V lost 4 bases and J lost 6, with 18 bases in between. CDR1 is LNHNV, CDR2 YYDKDF, per germline (reference sequence). This CDR3 reads CATSKEIGGRAGELFF. In nucleotides, the CDR3 is TGTGCCACCAGCAAGGAGATTGGGGGGCGCGCCGGGGAGCTGTTTTTT.

The chain combines TRBV19 with TRBJ2-7; unclear D gene. Germline CDR1 reads LNHDA; CDR2 reads SQIVND (reference sequence). V lost 3 bases and J 0 bases, leaving 12 bases between the germline ends. This CDR3 comprises 15 residues. The CDR3 nucleotides are TGTGCCAGTAGTATCGGATTCTTAAGCTCCTACGAGCAGTACTTC. The encoded protein is CASSIGFLSSYEQYF.

In this sample, this clone turned up once. DNA for the CDR3: TGTGCTAGTGGTTTGGCACCTATCATGACAGGGGTTAACTATGGCTACACCTTC. Its protein product is CASGLAPIMTGVNYGYTF. The J gene is TRBJ1-2, the V gene TRBV12-5; 8 bases map to TRBD1. Germline CDR1 is LGHNT and CDR2 is FRNRAP. V lost 1 base and J lost 1; bases outside the gene matches: 11. The CDR3 spans 18 residues.

The chain combines TRBV6-4 with TRBJ2-1, with a weak D call TRBD1 (6 bases). V lost 4 bases to trimming and J lost 1 base, with 8 bases between them. The CDR3 has 14 residues. In germline, CDR1 is MRHNA, CDR2 SNTAGT. Here the CDR3 DNA reads TGTGCCAGCAGTGCCACAGGGTCCTACAATGAGCAGTTCTTC. This gives the protein CASSATGSYNEQFF.

The chain carries TRBV5-1 and TRBJ2-2, with D perhaps given as TRBD1 or TRBD2 (5 bases each). V gave up 4 bases and J gave up 4 bases, with 14 bases separating them. CDR3 length: 15 residues. The germline V gene encodes CDR1 SGHRS and CDR2 YFSETQ. The CDR3 DNA reads TGCGCCAGCAGCGCCCGGGACGGTAGCACCGGGGAGCTGTTTTTT. The encoded protein is CASSARDGSTGELFF.

The rearrangement joins TRBV28 to TRBJ1-2; weak D call: TRBD1 (5 bases). CDR3 length: 13 residues. V was pared by 8 bases and J by 6 bases, with 16 bases between. CDR1 is MDHEN, CDR2 SYDVKM, per germline. In DNA form, the CDR3 reads TGTGCCAGCCGGACCGGGACCAAACATGGCTACACCTTC. Its translation: CASRTGTKHGYTF.

The chain links TRBV29-1 to TRBJ1-4, with 8 bases that match TRBD1. Germline assignment: CDR1 SQVTM and CDR2 ANQGSEA. The ends lost 6 bases at V and 3 bases at J; junction bases unmatched: 12. There are 16 residues in the CDR3. CDR3 protein: CSVSLGQGSPNEKLFF. The CDR3, as DNA: TGCAGCGTCTCGTTAGGACAGGGAAGCCCTAATGAAAAACTGTTTTTT. The complete variable domain, with remaining parts taken from reference TRBV29-1 and TRBJ1-4, reads SAVISQKPSRDICQRGTSLTIQCQVDSQVTMMFWYRQQPGQSLTLIATANQGSEATYESGFVIDKFPISRPNLTFSTLTVSNMSPEDSSIYLCSVSLGQGSPNEKLFFGSGTQLSVL.

The chain carries TRBV6-5 and TRBJ1-2, with D uncertain. This CDR3 region has 15 residues. V was cut by 5 bases and J by 4 bases, with 17 bases left in between. Germline V gene sequence: CDR1 MNHEY, CDR2 SVGAGI. CDR3 DNA: TGTGCCAGCAGTATATCGGGTTCCCAATTCTATGGCTACACCTTC. This encodes CASSISGSQFYGYTF.

The chain employs TRBV5-1 and TRBJ1-3, with 8 positions matching TRBD1. The CDR3 totals 15 residues. Trimming removed 4 bases from V and 1 base from J; junction bases left unmatched: 4. Germline-derived CDR1 and CDR2 are SGHRS and YFSETQ. The CDR3, as DNA: TGCGCCAGCAGCGTGGACAGGGTGTCTGGAAACACCATATATTTT. Translation: CASSVDRVSGNTIYF.

The rearrangement links TRBV29-1 to TRBJ1-2; D call uncertain. CDR3 size: 13 residues. V lost 7 bases to trimming and J lost 0 bases, with 12 bases between them. In germline, CDR1 is SQVTM, CDR2 ANQGSEA. The CDR3 loop is CSATAAPNYGYTF. The CDR3, as DNA: TGCAGCGCAACGGCGGCCCCTAACTATGGCTACACCTTC. The entire variable domain, with the rest obtained from reference TRBV29-1 and TRBJ1-2, is as follows: SAVISQKPSRDICQRGTSLTIQCQVDSQVTMMFWYRQQPGQSLTLIATANQGSEATYESGFVIDKFPISRPNLTFSTLTVSNMSPEDSSIYLCSATAAPNYGYTFGSGTRLTVV.

This clone was picked up a small number of times. As DNA, the CDR3 is TGTGCCAGCAGTGAAGCGGGGTCGGCCGGGGAGCTGTTTTTT. Amino acids: CASSEAGSAGELFF. The chain recombines TRBV2 with TRBJ2-2; D is ambiguous. The germline gives CDR1 SNHLY, CDR2 FYNNEI. The CDR3 has 14 amino acids. V was clipped by 0 bases and J by 6 bases, with 8 bases between them. Looking up the rest from reference TRBV2 and TRBJ2-2 gives the full variable domain: EPEVTQTPSHQVTQMGQEVILRCVPISNHLYFYWYRQILGQKVEFLVSFYNNEISEKSEIFDDQFSVERPDGSNFTLKIRSTKLEDSAMYFCASSEAGSAGELFFGEGSRLTVL.